These 21 T cell receptor beta chains originate from one sample sequenced in a study of cytotoxic CD8 clonotypes in ibrutinib-treated CLL. TCRdb's copy holds only in-frame clones and misses some; the assay was immunoSEQ multiplex PCR. This table has roughly 70,000 clones, 80% appearing once. The specimen comprised PBMCs, sampled at disease progression, from a patient treated with ibrutinib. The receptors come from a human donor with chronic lymphocytic leukemia.

This chain links TRBV30 with TRBJ1-5; D not certain. The ends were cut back, 2 bases at V and 2 bases at J, with 7 bases in the middle. The CDR3 consists of 13 residues. Per the germline V gene, CDR1 is GTSNPN and CDR2 is SVGIG (reference sequence). CDR3 coding DNA: TGTGCCTGGAGTCTGTTGGGCAATCAGCCCCAGCATTTT. Translation gives CAWSLLGNQPQHF.

The chain has TRBV18 and TRBJ1-2; unclear D gene. The germline CDR1 and CDR2 sequences are KGHSH and LQKENI. CDR3 length: 13 amino acids. Trimming stripped 4 bases from V and 2 bases from J, with 8 bases between. CDR3 in DNA: TGTGCCAGCTCACAAGGTTGGAACTATGGCTACACCTTC. It yields the protein CASSQGWNYGYTF.

This sequence joins TRBV5-1 and TRBJ1-1, with D hard to call. The germline gives CDR1 SGHRS, CDR2 YFSETQ. With 1 base removed from V and 8 bases from J, the gap between germline ends came to 9 bases. This CDR3 contains 12 residues. The CDR3 DNA is TGCGCCAGCAGCTTGAGGCCTGAAGAAGCTTTCTTT. It yields the protein CASSLRPEEAFF.

CDR3 sequence reads: CASSQDLGGSKQFF. The CDR3 DNA reads as TGTGCCAGCAGCCAAGATTTGGGCGGGAGTAAGCAGTTCTTC. The V gene is TRBV4-2, the J gene TRBJ2-1; 7 bases align to TRBD2. J was trimmed by 11 bases and V by 0 bases; bases with no gene match: 7. CDR1 LGHNA and CDR2 YNFKEQ come from the germline V gene. The CDR3 is 14 residues long.

This rearrangement joins TRBV5-1 to TRBJ2-3, with a possible D match to TRBD2 (6 bases). The germline CDR1 and CDR2 sequences are SGHRS and YFSETQ. V dropped 4 bases and J dropped 6 bases, with 21 bases sitting between them. This CDR3 has 16 amino acids. This chain's CDR3 is CASSRPGLIFGDTQYF. The CDR3 DNA is TGCGCCAGCAGCCGACCGGGACTTATCTTCGGGGATACGCAGTATTTT.

The chain employs TRBV18 and TRBJ1-1; D possibly corresponds to TRBD1 (6 bases). Germline values: CDR1 KGHSH, CDR2 LQKENI. CDR3 length: 14 amino acids. V lost 2 bases and J 11 bases, leaving 18 bases between the germline ends. Here the CDR3 reads CASSPGVQGITAFF. CDR3 nucleotide sequence: TGTGCCAGCTCACCAGGCGTTCAGGGGATAACGGCTTTCTTT.

The CDR3 nucleotides are TGTGCCAGCAGCTTCGGGGGATTGAACACTGAAGCTTTCTTT. Its translation: CASSFGGLNTEAFF. This chain links TRBV7-9 with TRBJ1-1; maybe TRBD1 (5 bases). Germline V gives CDR1 SEHNR, CDR2 FQNEAQ (reference sequence). The CDR3 extends over 14 amino acids. The V gene lost 3 bases and the J gene lost 0 bases, with 8 bases spanning the gap.

This chain connects TRBV7-9 to TRBJ1-5; D remains unclear. Trimming stripped 2 bases from V and 0 bases from J, with 8 bases between. CDR1 is SEHNR, CDR2 FQNEAQ, per germline (reference sequence). The CDR3 extends over 15 amino acids. CDR3 DNA sequence: TGTGCCAGCAGCTTAAGCACAGCTAGCAATCAGCCCCAGCATTTT. Amino acid sequence: CASSLSTASNQPQHF. Based on the CDR3 plus reference TRBV7-9 and TRBJ1-5, the full variable domain is DTGVSQNPRHKITKRGQNVTFRCDPISEHNRLYWYRQTLGQGPEFLTYFQNEAQLEKSRLLSDRFSAERPKGSFSTLEIQRTEQGDSAMYLCASSLSTASNQPQHFGDGTRLSIL.

This sequence joins TRBV23-1 and TRBJ1-5, with D perhaps TRBD1 (5 bases). TRBV23-1 is reported as an ORF; its role is uncertain. The CDR3 loop spans 17 amino acids. V lost 0 bases and J lost 1, with 13 bases in between. CDR3 region: CASSQSRQGRSNQPQHF. As DNA, the CDR3 is TGCGCCAGCAGTCAATCGAGGCAGGGACGGAGCAATCAGCCCCAGCATTTT.

The rearrangement joins TRBV7-9 to TRBJ1-5; no clear D. Germline CDR1 reads SEHNR; CDR2 reads FQNEAQ (reference sequence). This CDR3 spans 15 amino acids. Trimming left V 3 bases short and J 4 bases short, with 13 bases between. CDR3 sequence reads: CASSFSGSGNQPQHF. In DNA, the CDR3 is TGTGCCAGCAGCTTTTCAGGTTCTGGAAATCAGCCCCAGCATTTT.

Written as DNA, the CDR3 is TGTGCCAGTAGTCTCCAGCGGGGGGACCCCCTCTACAATGAGCAGTTCTTC. The encoded protein is CASSLQRGDPLYNEQFF. This chain links TRBV19 with TRBJ2-1; 9 positions agree with TRBD2. The J segment lost 3 bases and the V segment lost 5 bases, leaving 11 bases of the junction unmatched. Germline loops: CDR1 LNHDA, CDR2 SQIVND (reference sequence). The CDR3 spans 17 residues.

The genes are TRBV2 and TRBJ1-4; TRBD1 aligns across 8 bases. The CDR3 spans 13 residues. The germline V gene has CDR1 SNHLY and CDR2 FYNNEI. V shed 8 bases, J shed 6 bases, and the junction held 5 bases outside the gene matches. CDR3 protein: CASRTGLYEKLFF. The CDR3, as DNA: TGTGCCAGCCGGACAGGGTTGTATGAAAAACTGTTTTTT.

There are a few counts of this clone. The chain links TRBV5-1 to TRBJ2-7; 7 nucleotides align to TRBD1. The CDR3 totals 13 residues. Germline V CDR1 and CDR2: SGHRS, YFSETQ. J lost 0 bases, V lost 4 bases, and 1 base had no gene match. CDR3 sequence reads: CASSRTGSYEQYF. The CDR3 nucleotides are TGCGCCAGCAGCCGGACAGGCTCCTACGAGCAGTACTTC.

This chain links TRBV29-1 with TRBJ2-2, with 13 bases aligning to TRBD2. CDR1 and CDR2 (germline): SQVTM, ANQGSEA. The CDR3 covers 16 residues. J lost 6 bases, V lost 7 bases, and 11 bases had no gene match. CDR3 bases: TGCAGCGCCACTCCGGGACTAGCGGGACGGGCCGGGGAGCTGTTTTTT. Translated, it gives CSATPGLAGRAGELFF.

A single count supports this clone. The rearrangement links TRBV5-1 to TRBJ1-2; D might be TRBD1 (6 bases). Looked up from germline, CDR1 is SGHRS and CDR2 is YFSETQ. The V end lost 3 bases, the J end lost 4 bases, and 10 bases lay between the germline ends. The CDR3 consists of 13 residues. CDR3 nucleotides: TGCGCCAGCAGCTATAAGGACAGCTATGGCTACACCTTC. Its protein is CASSYKDSYGYTF. The entire variable domain, with the rest obtained from reference TRBV5-1 and TRBJ1-2, is as follows: KAGVTQTPRYLIKTRGQQVTLSCSPISGHRSVSWYQQTPGQGLQFLFEYFSETQRNKGNFPGRFSGRQFSNSRSEMNVSTLELGDSALYLCASSYKDSYGYTFGSGTRLTVV.

This CDR3 reads CASSSRTGGYEQYF. CDR3 nucleotide sequence: TGTGCCAGCAGTTCTAGGACAGGGGGCTACGAGCAGTACTTC. The chain has TRBV27 and TRBJ2-7; 10 bases fit TRBD1. V gave up 4 bases and J gave up 3 bases; unmatched junction bases: 3. The CDR3 loop spans 14 amino acids. The germline CDR1 and CDR2 sequences are MNHEY and SMNVEV (reference sequence).

The chain is built from TRBV5-6 and TRBJ2-1; no clear D. Germline CDR1 and CDR2: SGHDT and YYEEEE. Trimming removed 2 bases from V and 10 bases from J, with 7 bases in between. The CDR3 consists of 11 residues. The CDR3 DNA reads TGTGCCAGCAGCTTCGGCTGGGAGCAGTTCTTC. Amino acid sequence: CASSFGWEQFF. The entire variable domain, with the rest obtained from reference TRBV5-6 and TRBJ2-1, is as follows: DAGVTQSPTHLIKTRGQQVTLRCSPKSGHDTVSWYQQALGQGPQFIFQYYEEEERQRGNFPDRFSGHQFPNYSSELNVNALLLGDSALYLCASSFGWEQFFGPGTRLTVL.

V usage is TRBV21-1 and J usage is TRBJ2-7. TRBV21-1 has pseudogene status. The CDR3 has 14 amino acids. Here the CDR3 DNA reads TGTGCCAGCAGCACGCAGGGAGCGAGCTACGAGCAGTACTTC. As protein: CASSTQGASYEQYF.

This clone was seen only once. The genes are TRBV5-6 and TRBJ1-1; TRBD1 matches 7 bases. Germline CDR1 is SGHDT and CDR2 is YYEEEE. V lost 0 bases and J lost 3; bases outside the gene matches: 8. This CDR3 contains 16 residues. CDR3 sequence: CASSLGFTQGDTEAFF. CDR3 DNA sequence: TGTGCCAGCAGCTTGGGGTTTACCCAGGGGGACACTGAAGCTTTCTTT.

The V and J genes are TRBV7-8 and TRBJ1-1; possibly TRBD1 for D (6 bases). Trimming removed 5 bases from V and 6 bases from J, with 19 bases in between. Germline assignment: CDR1 SGHVS and CDR2 FQNEAQ. CDR3 length equals 15 residues. As DNA, the CDR3 is TGTGCCAGCAGCCCCCGAGATAGGGGGTGGTCTGAAGCTTTCTTT. This codes for CASSPRDRGWSEAFF.

The J gene is TRBJ1-2, the V gene TRBV19; 9 nucleotides line up with TRBD1. V shed 7 bases, J shed 5 bases, and the junction held 14 bases outside the gene matches. Germline assignment: CDR1 LNHDA and CDR2 SQIVND (reference sequence). This CDR3 comprises 16 residues. CDR3 sequence: CASISISGTGSYGYTF. The CDR3 DNA follows: TGTGCCAGTATTTCCATATCCGGGACAGGGTCTTATGGCTACACCTTC.